This TCR beta chain emerged from a study of T-cell reconstitution after alpha-beta-depleted transplantation in children. This CDR3 comprises 14 residues. With 1 base removed from V and 1 base from J, the gap between germline ends came to 7 bases. Germline values: CDR1 SEHNR, CDR2 FQNEAQ (reference sequence). Unique molecular identifiers were used in preparing the TCRbeta library. TCRdb ran MiXCR on the PCR reads and lists one entry per CDR3 protein. The sample has approximately 980,000 distinct CDR3 sequences, around 30% seen once. This clonotype showed up just a few times. The receptor was isolated from a boy under two years old who had a stem cell transplant for SCID, so the T cells may come from the graft donor. The chain carries TRBV7-9 and TRBJ1-1; D uncertain. This sample comprised PBMCs, mostly from graft donor cells, obtained 360 days after TCRalphabeta/CD19-depleted stem cell transplant. The CDR3 DNA follows: TGTGCCAGCAGCTTAGAAGTTAAGAACACTGAAGCTTTCTTT. Translating it yields CASSLEVKNTEAFF.